The source of this TCR beta chain is a study of cytomegalovirus exposure and HLA in healthy donors. The CDR3 extends over 14 amino acids. Germline loops: CDR1 SGHRS, CDR2 YFSETQ. Trimming removed 0 bases at V and 0 bases at J, with 6 bases between. The PCR had 60 Vbeta and 13 Jbeta primers. Original methodology: Around 10 million of the about 80 million unique TCR beta chains counted in a later analysis were shared. Method: immunoSEQ multiplex PCR; TCRdb's copy keeps in-frame clones and lacks some. The V and J calls and the clone size are those of that table, but D and trimming were determined from the DNA. The sample yields roughly 99,000 clones, around 80% seen once.

The sequence was collected from a man aged 30 to 39 in good health and CMV-seropositive. The sequenced sample was PBMCs. The rearrangement uses TRBV5-1 and TRBJ1-2; D uncertain. The CDR3 sequence is CASSLASANYGYTF. The CDR3 nucleotides are TGCGCCAGCAGCTTGGCCTCAGCTAACTATGGCTACACCTTC.